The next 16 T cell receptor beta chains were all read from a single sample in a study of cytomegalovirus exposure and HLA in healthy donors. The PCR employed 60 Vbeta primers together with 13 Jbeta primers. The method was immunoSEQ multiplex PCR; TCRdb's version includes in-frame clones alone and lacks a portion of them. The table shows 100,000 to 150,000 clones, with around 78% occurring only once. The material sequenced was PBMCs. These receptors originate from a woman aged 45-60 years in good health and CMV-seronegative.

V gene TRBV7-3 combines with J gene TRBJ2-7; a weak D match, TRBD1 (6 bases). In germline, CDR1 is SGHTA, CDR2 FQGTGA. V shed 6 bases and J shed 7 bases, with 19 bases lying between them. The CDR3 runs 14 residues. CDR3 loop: CASSLSRTQGEQYF. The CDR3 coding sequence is TGTGCCAGCAGTTTGTCCAGGACCCAGGGGGAGCAGTACTTC.

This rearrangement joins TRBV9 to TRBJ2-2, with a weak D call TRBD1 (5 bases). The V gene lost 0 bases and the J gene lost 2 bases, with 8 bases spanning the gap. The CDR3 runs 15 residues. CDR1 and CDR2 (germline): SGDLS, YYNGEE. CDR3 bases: TGTGCCAGCAGCGTAGATCAGGGTAACACCGGGGAGCTGTTTTTT. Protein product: CASSVDQGNTGELFF.

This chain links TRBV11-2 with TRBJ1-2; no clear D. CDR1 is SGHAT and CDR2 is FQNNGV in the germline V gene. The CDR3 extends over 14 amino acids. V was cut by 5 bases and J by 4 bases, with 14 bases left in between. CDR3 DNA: TGTGCCAGCAGCGAGGCAGTGCCGATCTATGGCTACACCTTC. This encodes CASSEAVPIYGYTF.

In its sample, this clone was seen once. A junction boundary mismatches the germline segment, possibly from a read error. The CDR3 region is CASSAPLF. Written as DNA, the CDR3 is TGTGCCAGCAGCGCCCCTCTCTTC. This sequence joins TRBV9 and TRBJ2-7; D ambiguous. The CDR3 sequence is 8 residues long. Germline assignment: CDR1 SGDLS and CDR2 YYNGEE. Variable domain in full (rest from reference TRBV9 and TRBJ2-7): DSGVTQTPKHLITATGQRVTLRCSPRSGDLSVYWYQQSLDQGLQFLIQYYNGEERAKGNILERFSAQQFPDLHSELNLSSLELGDSALYFCASSAPLFGPGTRLTVT.

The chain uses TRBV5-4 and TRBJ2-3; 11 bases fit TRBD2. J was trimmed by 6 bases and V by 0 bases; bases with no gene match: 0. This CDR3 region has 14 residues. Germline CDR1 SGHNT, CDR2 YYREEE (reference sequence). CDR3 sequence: CASSLASGRDTQYF. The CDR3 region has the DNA TGTGCCAGCAGCTTGGCTAGCGGGAGGGATACGCAGTATTTT.

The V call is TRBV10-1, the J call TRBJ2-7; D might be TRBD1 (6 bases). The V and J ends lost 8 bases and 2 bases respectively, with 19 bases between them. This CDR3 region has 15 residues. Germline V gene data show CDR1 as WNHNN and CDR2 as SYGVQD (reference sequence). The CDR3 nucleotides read TGCGCCAGCGGGGTTCAGGGGAATGATACCTACGAGCAGTACGTC. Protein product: CASGVQGNDTYEQYV.

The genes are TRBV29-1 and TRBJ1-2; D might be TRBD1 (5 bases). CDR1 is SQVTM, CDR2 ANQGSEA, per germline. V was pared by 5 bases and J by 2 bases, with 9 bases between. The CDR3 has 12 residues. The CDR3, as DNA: TGCAGCGTTCGGACATCCAACTATGGCTACACCTTC. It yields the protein CSVRTSNYGYTF.

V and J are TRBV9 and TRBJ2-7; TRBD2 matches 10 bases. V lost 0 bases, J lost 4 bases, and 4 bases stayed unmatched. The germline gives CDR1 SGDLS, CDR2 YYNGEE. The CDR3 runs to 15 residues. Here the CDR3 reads CASSVGLAGEYEQYF. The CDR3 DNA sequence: TGTGCCAGCAGCGTAGGTCTAGCGGGAGAATACGAGCAGTACTTC.

CDR3 sequence: CSVEDLFDSQETQYF. As DNA, the CDR3 is TGCAGCGTTGAAGATCTCTTTGACTCTCAAGAGACCCAGTACTTC. The chain has TRBV29-1 and TRBJ2-5; D unclear. The germline V gene has CDR1 SQVTM and CDR2 ANQGSEA. The CDR3 spans 15 residues. Trimming took off 0 bases at V and 2 bases at J, with 13 bases between the two ends.

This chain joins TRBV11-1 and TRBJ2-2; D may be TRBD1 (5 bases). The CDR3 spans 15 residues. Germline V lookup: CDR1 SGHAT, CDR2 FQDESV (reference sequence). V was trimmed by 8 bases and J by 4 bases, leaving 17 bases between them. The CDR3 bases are TGTGCCAGCTATGCAGGGTCAGGTCCCACCGGGGAGCTGTTTTTT. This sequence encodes CASYAGSGPTGELFF.

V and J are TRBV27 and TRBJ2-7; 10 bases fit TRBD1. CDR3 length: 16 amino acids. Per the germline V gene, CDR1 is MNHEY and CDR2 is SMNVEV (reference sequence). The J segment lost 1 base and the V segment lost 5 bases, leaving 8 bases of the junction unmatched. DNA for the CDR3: TGTGCCAGCAGTGTTGACAGGGGGCATAGTTCCTACGAGCAGTACTTC. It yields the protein CASSVDRGHSSYEQYF.

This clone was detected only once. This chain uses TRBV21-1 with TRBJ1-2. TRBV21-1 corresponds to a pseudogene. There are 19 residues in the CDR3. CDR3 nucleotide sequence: TGTGCCAGCAGCAAAGGGGGCCCAGGTACGCTAGGCGGGGTCTATGGCTACACCTTC. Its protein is CASSKGGPGTLGGVYGYTF.

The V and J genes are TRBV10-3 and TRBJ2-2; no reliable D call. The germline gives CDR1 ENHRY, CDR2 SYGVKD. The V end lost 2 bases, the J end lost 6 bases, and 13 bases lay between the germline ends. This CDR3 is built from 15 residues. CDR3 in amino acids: CAISEETQGAGELFF. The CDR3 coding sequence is TGTGCCATCAGTGAGGAGACCCAAGGAGCCGGGGAGCTGTTTTTT.

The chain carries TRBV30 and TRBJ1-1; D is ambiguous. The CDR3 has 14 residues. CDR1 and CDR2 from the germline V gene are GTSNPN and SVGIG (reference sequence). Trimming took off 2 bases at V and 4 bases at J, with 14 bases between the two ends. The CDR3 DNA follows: TGTGCCTGGAGTAAAGATCCGCTAAGCACTGAAGCTTTCTTT. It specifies CAWSKDPLSTEAFF.

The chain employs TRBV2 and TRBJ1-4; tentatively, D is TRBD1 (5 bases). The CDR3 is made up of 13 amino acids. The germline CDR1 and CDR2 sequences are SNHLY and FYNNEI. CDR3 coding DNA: TGTGCGACTAGACAGTTAACTAATGAAAAACTGTTTTTT. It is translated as CATRQLTNEKLFF.

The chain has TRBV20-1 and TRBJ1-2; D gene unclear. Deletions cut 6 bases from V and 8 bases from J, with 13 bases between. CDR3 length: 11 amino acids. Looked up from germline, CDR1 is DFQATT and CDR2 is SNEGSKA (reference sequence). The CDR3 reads CSAALRGGYTF. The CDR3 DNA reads TGCAGTGCCGCGCTAAGAGGGGGCTACACCTTC.